This TCR beta chain was documented in a study of identical twins. General study results and limits: Clonotypes of the beta chain that were abundant in cord blood carried fewer insertions (memory repertoires showed none). The same donors were not followed; conclusions instead depended on cross-sectional statistical analysis. Excess low generation probability was seen in twin-shared out-of-frame alpha sequences.

From the 5' RACE reads, TCRdb called clonotypes with MiXCR, one entry per CDR3 protein. The sample has 250,000 to 350,000 distinct CDR3 sequences, roughly 8.6% seen once. The V gene's germline CDR1 is SGDLS and CDR2 YYNGEE. Trimming took 0 bases from V and 5 from J; bases not matched to a gene: 3. The CDR3 runs to 14 residues. As for this clonotype: What it recognizes is unknown.

In addition, the sample was reused for a study of yellow fever vaccine responses in identical twins.

The sample taken for sequencing was memory (CD45RO+) T cells sorted from blood. This receptor was taken from a woman between 18 and 29 years old in good health. V is TRBV9 and J is TRBJ2-3; TRBD2 aligns across 7 bases. The chain's CDR3 is CASSVAPGGDTQYF. In DNA, the CDR3 is TGTGCCAGCAGCGTAGCCCCGGGGGGAGATACGCAGTATTTT.